Below, 13 T cell receptor beta chains from the same sample are listed, as sequenced in a study of blood T cell repertoires in COVID-19. Sequenced by immunoSEQ multiplex PCR; TCRdb stores in-frame clones only, minus some. The table shows under 150,000 clones, with 84% occurring only once. The sample taken for sequencing was PBMCs or T cells enriched from blood (not recorded which). The receptors stem from a man aged 50-60 years in a cohort exposed to, infected with or recovered from COVID-19 (not recorded which).

The chain couples TRBV21-1 to TRBJ1-5; the D segment call TRBD1 is taken from the table without a DNA check. TRBV21-1 represents a pseudogene. The CDR3 runs to 16 residues. The CDR3: CASSKGGSYSNQPQHF. The CDR3 nucleotides read TGTGCCAGCAGCAAAGGGGGCAGTTATAGCAATCAGCCCCAGCATTTT.

The V and J genes are TRBV28 and TRBJ1-2, with 7 bases fitting TRBD1. This CDR3 spans 11 amino acids. J lost 5 bases, V lost 8 bases, and 2 bases had no gene match. CDR1 and CDR2 (germline): MDHEN, SYDVKM. The CDR3 nucleotides read TGTGCCAGCGGGACAGAGTATGGCTACACCTTC. Translation gives CASGTEYGYTF.

The chain has TRBV4-3 and TRBJ2-1, with D uncertain. From germline, CDR1 is LGHNA and CDR2 YSLEER. The V and J ends lost 0 bases and 0 bases respectively, with 9 bases between them. The CDR3 is made up of 16 amino acids. The CDR3 nucleotides read TGCGCCAGCAGCCAAGATCATAAGAGCTCCTACAATGAGCAGTTCTTC. It encodes CASSQDHKSSYNEQFF.

The chain links TRBV18 to TRBJ2-7, with 7 positions matching TRBD1. In germline, CDR1 is KGHSH, CDR2 LQKENI. The J segment lost 0 bases and the V segment lost 1 base, leaving 6 bases of the junction unmatched. The CDR3 covers 16 residues. CDR3 sequence: CASSPQRQGNSYEQYF. The CDR3 region has the DNA TGTGCCAGCTCACCACAGAGACAGGGTAACTCCTACGAGCAGTACTTC.

DNA of the CDR3: TGTGCCAGCACCTTGGGGGACATTAATTCACCCCTCCACTTT. This encodes CASTLGDINSPLHF. The chain is built from TRBV27 and TRBJ1-6; TRBD1 might be the D (6 bases). CDR3 length: 14 amino acids. The germline V and J ends were trimmed by 7 bases and 6 bases, with 13 bases remaining between them. CDR1 is MNHEY and CDR2 is SMNVEV in the germline V gene (reference sequence).

This clone is a singleton in its sample. The identical CDR3 is also encoded by other nucleotide sequences in the sample. The chain employs TRBV5-1 and TRBJ1-1, with TRBD1 identical over 8 bases. CDR1 and CDR2 from the germline V gene are SGHRS and YFSETQ. Trimming cost V 3 bases and J 0 bases; bases outside gene matches: 10. This CDR3 has 17 residues. CDR3 sequence (DNA): TGCGCCAGCAGCTCCGGACAGGGCGTGCTTCTGAACACTGAAGCTTTCTTT. Translating it yields CASSSGQGVLLNTEAFF.

The gene calls are TRBV27 and TRBJ1-6, with TRBD1 identical over 7 bases. The germline gives CDR1 MNHEY, CDR2 SMNVEV (reference sequence). The CDR3 contains 16 residues. V lost 0 bases to trimming and J lost 6 bases; unmatched junction nucleotides: 5. The CDR3 bases are TGTGCCAGCAGTTTATCGGAAGGGACAGCTAATTCACCCCTCCACTTT. Encoded protein: CASSLSEGTANSPLHF.

The rearrangement uses TRBV3-1 (or the pseudogene TRBV3-2) and TRBJ2-5; 13 bases match TRBD2. Germline V gene sequence: CDR1 LGHDT, CDR2 YNNKEL (reference sequence). V lost 6 bases, J lost 5 bases, and 6 bases stayed unmatched. This CDR3 spans 15 amino acids. CDR3 DNA sequence: TGTGCCAGCAGAAGGACTAGCGGGAGTTCGGAGACCCAGTACTTC. Translating it yields CASRRTSGSSETQYF.

On this clone: At the DNA level, this CDR3 is encoded by other sequences in the same sample as well. The chain joins TRBV6-5 to TRBJ2-7, with 7 bases identical to TRBD1. CDR1 is MNHEY and CDR2 is SVGAGI in the germline V gene. The J segment lost 3 bases and the V segment lost 6 bases, leaving 5 bases of the junction unmatched. This CDR3 comprises 13 residues. CDR3 coding DNA: TGTGCCAGCAGCCAGGGACAGAACTACGAGCAGTACTTC. Translated: CASSQGQNYEQYF.

This sequence joins TRBV4-1 and TRBJ2-2, with TRBD2 matching over 9 bases. Germline V gives CDR1 MGHRA, CDR2 YSYEKL. The trim removed 3 bases at V and 5 bases at J, leaving 7 bases unmatched. The CDR3 consists of 16 residues. The CDR3 DNA sequence: TGCGCCAGCAGCCACGTAGCGGGAGTGGTTACCGGGGAGCTGTTTTTT. Protein sequence: CASSHVAGVVTGELFF.

The rearrangement links TRBV7-6 to TRBJ1-5, with 12 bases aligning to TRBD1. The CDR3 runs 15 residues. After removal of 5 bases from V and 5 bases from J, the junction contained 4 bases not matched to a gene. Germline CDR1 and CDR2: SGHVS and FNYEAQ. The CDR3, as DNA: TGTGCCAGCAGCCCGGGACAGGGGGCGGATCAGCCCCAGCATTTT. Residues: CASSPGQGADQPQHF.

The chain uses TRBV7-9 and TRBJ2-1; 13 bases match TRBD2. CDR1 and CDR2 from the germline V gene are SEHNR and FQNEAQ (reference sequence). Trimming took 11 bases from V and 3 from J; bases not matched to a gene: 16. This CDR3 has 18 residues. For the CDR3, the DNA is TGTGCCGCCCTTAGCGGGACTAGCGGGGTGACAGGCTACAATGAGCAGTTCTTC. Its protein is CAALSGTSGVTGYNEQFF.

This chain uses TRBV11-3 with TRBJ1-1; weak D call: TRBD1 (6 bases). The V and J ends lost 8 bases and 3 bases respectively, with 13 bases between them. The CDR3 totals 13 residues. Germline V gene lookup returns CDR1 SGHNT and CDR2 YENEEA. CDR3 DNA: TGTGCCAGCGCACAGGGCCCCGACACTGAAGCTTTCTTT. Encoded protein: CASAQGPDTEAFF.